The subject of this entry is one T cell receptor beta chain. The target antigen is unknown. These data belong to a study of cytomegalovirus exposure and HLA in healthy donors. Study results and limitations: Some V segments (TRBV6-2 and TRBV6-3 among them) were excluded as indistinguishable.

V shed 4 bases, J shed 5 bases, and the junction held 15 bases outside the gene matches. In germline, CDR1 is SGHRS, CDR2 YFSETQ. CDR3 length: 16 amino acids. PCR employed 60 Vbeta and 13 Jbeta primers. In the authors' methods: An analysis that came later counted tens of millions of unique TCR beta chains, approximately 12 million shared. Sequencing was performed with immunoSEQ multiplex PCR; in TCRdb, only in-frame clones are kept and a portion is missing. The DNA was the basis for D and trimming; V, J and clone size are from that table. Of 150,000 to 200,000 clones listed, roughly 75% are singletons.

The sequenced sample consisted of PBMCs. This receptor was taken from a woman aged 45-65 years in good health and CMV-seropositive. The chain employs TRBV5-1 and TRBJ2-7, with 7 bases lining up with TRBD2. The CDR3 is CASSLGNAGESHEQYF. The CDR3 DNA follows: TGCGCCAGCAGCCTAGGGAACGCGGGAGAAAGCCACGAGCAGTACTTC. The whole variable domain, remainder taken from reference TRBV5-1 and TRBJ2-7, is KAGVTQTPRYLIKTRGQQVTLSCSPISGHRSVSWYQQTPGQGLQFLFEYFSETQRNKGNFPGRFSGRQFSNSRSEMNVSTLELGDSALYLCASSLGNAGESHEQYFGPGTRLTVT.